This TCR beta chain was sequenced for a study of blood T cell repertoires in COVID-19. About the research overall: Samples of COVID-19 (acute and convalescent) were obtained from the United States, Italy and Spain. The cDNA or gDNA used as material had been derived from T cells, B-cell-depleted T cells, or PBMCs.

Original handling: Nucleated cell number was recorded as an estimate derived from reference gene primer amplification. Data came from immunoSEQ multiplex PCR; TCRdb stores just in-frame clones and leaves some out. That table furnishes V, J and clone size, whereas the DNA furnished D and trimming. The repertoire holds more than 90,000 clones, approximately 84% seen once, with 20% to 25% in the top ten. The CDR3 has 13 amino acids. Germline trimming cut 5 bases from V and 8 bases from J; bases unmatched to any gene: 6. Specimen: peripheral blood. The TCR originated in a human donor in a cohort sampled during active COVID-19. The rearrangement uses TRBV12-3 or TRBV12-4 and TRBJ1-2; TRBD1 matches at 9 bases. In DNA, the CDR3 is TGTGCCAGCAGTGAACAGGGGGCGGGGGGCTACACCTTC. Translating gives CASSEQGAGGYTF.